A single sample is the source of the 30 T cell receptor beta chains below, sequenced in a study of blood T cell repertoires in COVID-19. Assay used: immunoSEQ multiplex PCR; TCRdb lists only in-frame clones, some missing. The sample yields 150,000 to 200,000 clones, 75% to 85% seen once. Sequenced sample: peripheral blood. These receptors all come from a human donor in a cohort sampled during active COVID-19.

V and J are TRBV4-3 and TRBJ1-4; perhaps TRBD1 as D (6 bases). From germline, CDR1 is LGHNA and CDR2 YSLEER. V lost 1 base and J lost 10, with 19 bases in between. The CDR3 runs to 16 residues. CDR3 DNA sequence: TGCGCCAGCAGCCAAGTCGGGGGGCGCGGGTTTGGAAAACTGTTTTTT. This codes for CASSQVGGRGFGKLFF.

The CDR3 DNA sequence: TGTGCCAGTAGTATAGATAGCGGGAGGGACTACAATGAGCAGTTCTTC. Residues: CASSIDSGRDYNEQFF. V is TRBV19 and J is TRBJ2-1; 11 positions agree with TRBD2. Trimming took 0 bases from V and 3 from J; bases not matched to a gene: 1. CDR1 LNHDA and CDR2 SQIVND come from the germline V gene (reference sequence). This CDR3 has 16 amino acids. The full variable domain, with the rest looked up from reference TRBV19 and TRBJ2-1, is DGGITQSPKYLFRKEGQNVTLSCEQNLNHDAMYWYRQDPGQGLRLIYYSQIVNDFQKGDIAEGYSVSREKKESFPLTVTSAQKNPTAFYLCASSIDSGRDYNEQFFGPGTRLTVL.

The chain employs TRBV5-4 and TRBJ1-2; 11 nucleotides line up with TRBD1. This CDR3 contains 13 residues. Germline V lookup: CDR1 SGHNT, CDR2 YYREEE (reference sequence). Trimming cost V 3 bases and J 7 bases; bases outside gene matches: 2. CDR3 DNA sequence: TGTGCCAGCAGCTGGGACAGGGGGGGTGGCTACACCTTC. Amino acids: CASSWDRGGGYTF. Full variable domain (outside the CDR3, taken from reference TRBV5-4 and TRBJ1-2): ETGVTQSPTHLIKTRGQQVTLRCSSQSGHNTVSWYQQALGQGPQFIFQYYREEENGRGNFPPRFSGLQFPNYSSELNVNALELDDSALYLCASSWDRGGGYTFGSGTRLTVV.

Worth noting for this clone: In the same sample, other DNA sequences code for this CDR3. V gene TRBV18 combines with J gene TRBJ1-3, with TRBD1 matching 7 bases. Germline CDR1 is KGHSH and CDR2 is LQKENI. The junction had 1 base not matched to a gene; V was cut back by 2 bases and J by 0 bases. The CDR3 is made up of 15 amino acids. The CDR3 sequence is CASSPTGDSGNTIYF. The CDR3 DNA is TGTGCCAGCTCACCAACAGGGGACTCTGGAAACACCATATATTTT.

CDR3 protein: CASSPQGRGEKLFF. The CDR3, as DNA: TGTGCCAGCTCACCCCAGGGAAGGGGAGAAAAACTGTTTTTT. J is TRBJ1-4 and V is TRBV18, with D tentatively TRBD1 (5 bases). The CDR3 runs 14 residues. V shed 3 bases and J shed 8 bases, with 13 bases lying between them. Germline loops: CDR1 KGHSH, CDR2 LQKENI.

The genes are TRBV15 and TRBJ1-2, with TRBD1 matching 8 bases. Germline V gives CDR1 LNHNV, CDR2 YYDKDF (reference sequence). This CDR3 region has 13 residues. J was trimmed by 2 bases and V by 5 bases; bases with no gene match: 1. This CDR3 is CATSGDRNYGYTF. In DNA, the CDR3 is TGTGCCACCAGCGGGGACAGGAACTATGGCTACACCTTC. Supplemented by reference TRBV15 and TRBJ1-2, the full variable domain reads DAMVIQNPRYQVTQFGKPVTLSCSQTLNHNVMYWYQQKSSQAPKLLFHYYDKDFNNEADTPDNFQSRRPNTSFCFLDIRSPGLGDTAMYLCATSGDRNYGYTFGSGTRLTVV.

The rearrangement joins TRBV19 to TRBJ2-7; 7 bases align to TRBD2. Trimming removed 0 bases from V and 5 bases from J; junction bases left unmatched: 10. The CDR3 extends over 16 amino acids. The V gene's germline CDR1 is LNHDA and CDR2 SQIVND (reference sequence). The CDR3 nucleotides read TGTGCCAGTAGTATAGAGGGAGGGAAAACATGGGACGAGCAGTACTTC. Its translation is CASSIEGGKTWDEQYF.

The CDR3 bases are TGTGCCACCAGCAGAGATCCCAGGGGCACTGAAGCTTTCTTT. It encodes CATSRDPRGTEAFF. This rearrangement joins TRBV15 to TRBJ1-1; D may be TRBD1 (6 bases). The germline V gene has CDR1 LNHNV and CDR2 YYDKDF (reference sequence). Trimming removed 0 bases from V and 4 bases from J, with 9 bases in between. The CDR3 runs to 14 residues.

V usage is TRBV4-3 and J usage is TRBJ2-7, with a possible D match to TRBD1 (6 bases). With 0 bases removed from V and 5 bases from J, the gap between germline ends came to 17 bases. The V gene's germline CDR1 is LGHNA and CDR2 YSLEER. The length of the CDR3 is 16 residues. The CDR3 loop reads CASSQEVDRLRNEQYF. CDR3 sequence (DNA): TGCGCCAGCAGCCAAGAGGTGGACAGACTTAGAAACGAGCAGTACTTC.

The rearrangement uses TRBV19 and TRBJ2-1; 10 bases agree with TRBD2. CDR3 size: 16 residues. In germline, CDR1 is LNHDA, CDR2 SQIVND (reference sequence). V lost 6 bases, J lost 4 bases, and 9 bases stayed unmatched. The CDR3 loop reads CASSPEKTSGYNEQFF. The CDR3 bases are TGTGCCAGTAGCCCAGAAAAGACTAGCGGGTACAATGAGCAGTTCTTC.

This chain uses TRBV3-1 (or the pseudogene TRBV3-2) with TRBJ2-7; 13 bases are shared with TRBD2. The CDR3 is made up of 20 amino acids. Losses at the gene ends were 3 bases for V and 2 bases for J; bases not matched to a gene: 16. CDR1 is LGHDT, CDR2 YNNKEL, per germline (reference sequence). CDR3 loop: CASSHPPLILAGGPPYEQYF. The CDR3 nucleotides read TGTGCCAGCAGCCATCCTCCACTCATACTAGCGGGGGGGCCCCCCTACGAGCAGTACTTC.

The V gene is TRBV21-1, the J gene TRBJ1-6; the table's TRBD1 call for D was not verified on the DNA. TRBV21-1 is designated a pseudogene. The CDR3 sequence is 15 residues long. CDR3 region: CASTPDRDYNSPLHF. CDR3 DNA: TGTGCCAGCACTCCGGACAGGGATTATAATTCACCCCTCCACTTT.

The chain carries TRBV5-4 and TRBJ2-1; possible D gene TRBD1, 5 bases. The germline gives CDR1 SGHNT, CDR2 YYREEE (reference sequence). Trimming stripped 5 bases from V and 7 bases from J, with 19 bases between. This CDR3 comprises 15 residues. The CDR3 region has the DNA TGTGCCAGCAGTACCGCCGGAAGGGGTGGTAATGAGCAGTTCTTC. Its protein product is CASSTAGRGGNEQFF.

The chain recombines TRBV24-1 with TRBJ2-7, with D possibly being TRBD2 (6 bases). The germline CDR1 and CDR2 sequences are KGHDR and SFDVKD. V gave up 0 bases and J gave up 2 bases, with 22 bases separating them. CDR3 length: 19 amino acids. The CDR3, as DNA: TGTGCCACCAGTGATTTGCTAGTCTCGCGGGACGGGGTCCCCTACGAGCAGTACTTC. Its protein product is CATSDLLVSRDGVPYEQYF.

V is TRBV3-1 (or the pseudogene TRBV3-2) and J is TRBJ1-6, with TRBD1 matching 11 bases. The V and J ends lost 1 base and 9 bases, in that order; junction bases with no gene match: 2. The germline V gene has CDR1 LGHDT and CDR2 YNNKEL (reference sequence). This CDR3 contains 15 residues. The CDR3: CASSQVGTGGSPLHF. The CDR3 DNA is TGTGCCAGCAGCCAAGTGGGGACAGGGGGTTCACCCCTCCACTTT.

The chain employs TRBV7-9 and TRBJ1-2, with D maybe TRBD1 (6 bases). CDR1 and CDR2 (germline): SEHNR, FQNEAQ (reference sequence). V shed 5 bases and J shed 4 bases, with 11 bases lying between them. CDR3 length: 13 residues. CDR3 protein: CASSPDSSYGYTF. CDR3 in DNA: TGTGCCAGCAGCCCGGACAGCTCCTATGGCTACACCTTC.

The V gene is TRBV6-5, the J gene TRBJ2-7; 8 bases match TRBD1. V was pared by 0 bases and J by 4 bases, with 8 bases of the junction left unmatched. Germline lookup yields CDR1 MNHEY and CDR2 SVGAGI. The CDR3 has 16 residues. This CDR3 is CASSYSVRTGRYEQYF. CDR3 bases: TGTGCCAGCAGTTACTCGGTTAGGACAGGGAGGTACGAGCAGTACTTC.

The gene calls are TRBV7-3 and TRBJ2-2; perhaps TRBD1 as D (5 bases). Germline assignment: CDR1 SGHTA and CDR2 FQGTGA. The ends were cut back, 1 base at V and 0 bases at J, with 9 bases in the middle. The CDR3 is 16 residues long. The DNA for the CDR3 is TGTGCCAGCAGCTTAAGGGGCGGAGCGAACACCGGGGAGCTGTTTTTT. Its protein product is CASSLRGGANTGELFF. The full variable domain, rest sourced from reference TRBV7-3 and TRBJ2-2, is GAGVSQTPSNKVTEKGKYVELRCDPISGHTALYWYRQSLGQGPEFLIYFQGTGAADDSGLPNDRFFAVRPEGSVSTLKIQRTERGDSAVYLCASSLRGGANTGELFFGEGSRLTVL.

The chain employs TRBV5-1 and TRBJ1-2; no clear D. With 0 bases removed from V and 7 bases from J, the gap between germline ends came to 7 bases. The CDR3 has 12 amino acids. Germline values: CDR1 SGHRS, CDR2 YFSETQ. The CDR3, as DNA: TGCGCCAGCAGCTTGGGGGGAGGTGGCTACACCTTC. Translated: CASSLGGGGYTF.

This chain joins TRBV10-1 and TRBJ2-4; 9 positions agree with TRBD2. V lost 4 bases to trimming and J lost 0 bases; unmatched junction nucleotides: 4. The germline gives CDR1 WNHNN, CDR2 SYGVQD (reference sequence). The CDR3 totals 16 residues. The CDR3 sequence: CASSGLADLAKNIQYF. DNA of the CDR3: TGCGCCAGCAGTGGACTAGCGGATCTAGCCAAAAACATTCAGTACTTC.

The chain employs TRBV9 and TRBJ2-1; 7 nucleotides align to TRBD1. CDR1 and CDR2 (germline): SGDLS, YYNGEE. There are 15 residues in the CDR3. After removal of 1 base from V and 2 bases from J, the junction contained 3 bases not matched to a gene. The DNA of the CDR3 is TGTGCCAGCAGCGTACAACAGGGGCCCTACAATGAGCAGTTCTTC. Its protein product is CASSVQQGPYNEQFF.

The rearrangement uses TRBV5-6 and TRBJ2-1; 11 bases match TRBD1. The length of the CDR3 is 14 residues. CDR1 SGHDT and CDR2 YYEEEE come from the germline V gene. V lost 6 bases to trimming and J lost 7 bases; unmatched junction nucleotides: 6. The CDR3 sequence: CASTGTGGANEQFF. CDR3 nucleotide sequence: TGTGCCAGCACCGGGACAGGGGGTGCGAATGAGCAGTTCTTC.

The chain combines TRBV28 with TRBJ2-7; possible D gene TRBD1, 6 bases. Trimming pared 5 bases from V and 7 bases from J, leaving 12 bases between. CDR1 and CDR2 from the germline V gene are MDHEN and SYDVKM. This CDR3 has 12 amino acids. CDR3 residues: CASSPGTQEQYF. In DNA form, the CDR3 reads TGTGCCAGCAGTCCCGGGACACAGGAGCAGTACTTC. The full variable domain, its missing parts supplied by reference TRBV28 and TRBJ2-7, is DVKVTQSSRYLVKRTGEKVFLECVQDMDHENMFWYRQDPGLGLRLIYFSYDVKMKEKGDIPEGYSVSREKKERFSLILESASTNQTSMYLCASSPGTQEQYFGPGTRLTVT.

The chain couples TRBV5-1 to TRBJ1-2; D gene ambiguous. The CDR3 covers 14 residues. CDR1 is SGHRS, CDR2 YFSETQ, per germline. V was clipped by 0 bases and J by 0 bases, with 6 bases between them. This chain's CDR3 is CASSLETTNYGYTF. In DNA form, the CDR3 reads TGCGCCAGCAGCTTGGAGACAACTAACTATGGCTACACCTTC.

The CDR3 DNA reads as TGTGCCAGCAGCTCACTAGCGGGAGGCCCGGGGGAGACCCAGTACTTC. Its protein product is CASSSLAGGPGETQYF. The V and J genes are TRBV5-4 and TRBJ2-5; 12 bases fit TRBD2. This CDR3 is 16 amino acids long. Germline CDR1 and CDR2: SGHNT and YYREEE (reference sequence). Unmatched junction bases numbered 8, after V lost 3 bases and J lost 5 bases.

The CDR3 spells CASSSRGPSYNEQFF. For the CDR3, the DNA is TGTGCCAGCAGTTCCAGGGGACCCTCCTACAATGAGCAGTTCTTC. The chain couples TRBV27 to TRBJ2-1; maybe TRBD1 (6 bases). V lost 4 bases, J lost 0 bases, and 10 bases lay in between. CDR3 length: 15 residues. CDR1 is MNHEY and CDR2 is SMNVEV in the germline V gene (reference sequence).

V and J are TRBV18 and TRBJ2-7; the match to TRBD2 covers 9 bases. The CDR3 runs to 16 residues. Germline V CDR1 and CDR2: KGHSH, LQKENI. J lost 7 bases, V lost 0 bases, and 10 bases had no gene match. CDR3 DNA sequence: TGTGCCAGCTCACCACCCAGCGGGGGGTCGTCTGGTGAGCAGTACTTC. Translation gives CASSPPSGGSSGEQYF.

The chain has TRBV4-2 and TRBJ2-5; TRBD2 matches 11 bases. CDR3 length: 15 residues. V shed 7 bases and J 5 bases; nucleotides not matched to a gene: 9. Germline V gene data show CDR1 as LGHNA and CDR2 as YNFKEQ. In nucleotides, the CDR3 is TGTGCCAGCACGTTTAGCGGGGGGGCCGAGGAGACCCAGTACTTC. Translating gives CASTFSGGAEETQYF.

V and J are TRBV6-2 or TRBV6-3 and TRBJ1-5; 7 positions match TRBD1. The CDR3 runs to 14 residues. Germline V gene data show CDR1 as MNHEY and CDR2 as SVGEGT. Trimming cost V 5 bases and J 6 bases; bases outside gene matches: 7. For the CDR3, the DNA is TGTGCCAGCAGTATGACAGGGAATGGTCAGCCCCAGCATTTT. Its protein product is CASSMTGNGQPQHF.

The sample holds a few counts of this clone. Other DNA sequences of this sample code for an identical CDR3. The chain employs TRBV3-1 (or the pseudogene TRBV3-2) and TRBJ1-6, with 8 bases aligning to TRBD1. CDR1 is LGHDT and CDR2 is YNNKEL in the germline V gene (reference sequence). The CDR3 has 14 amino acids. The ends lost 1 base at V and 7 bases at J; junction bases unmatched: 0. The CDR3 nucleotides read TGTGCCAGCAGCCAAGGGACAGGGAATTCACCCCTCCACTTT. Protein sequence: CASSQGTGNSPLHF.